This T cell receptor beta chain was recovered during a study of cytomegalovirus exposure and HLA in healthy donors. This CDR3 comprises 14 residues. Germline V lookup: CDR1 SGHNT, CDR2 YYREEE (reference sequence). Trimming stripped 2 bases from V and 6 bases from J, with 14 bases between. The PCR made use of 60 Vbeta and 13 Jbeta primers. Data came from immunoSEQ multiplex PCR; TCRdb stores just in-frame clones and leaves some out. The table shows about 140,000 clones, with over 60% occurring only once. Study-level findings and limits: Earlier analysis yielded a pattern in which most TCR beta V segments were productive about 90% or about 30% of the time.

On this clone: Its antigen is currently unknown.

The material sequenced was PBMCs. The chain uses TRBV5-4 and TRBJ1-2; possible D gene TRBD1, 6 bases. This TCR was recovered from a woman in her twenties or thirties in good health and CMV-seronegative. CDR3 coding DNA: TGTGCCAGCAGCTTTGGACAGAACTTTAATGGCTACACCTTC. Protein sequence: CASSFGQNFNGYTF.